The 7 T cell receptor beta chains reported below all come from one sample, sequenced in a study of regulatory T cells in long-lasting Graves disease. To make TCR beta libraries, researchers used iRepertoire HTBI primers and Arm-PCR of CDR3 regions. A single record per CDR3 protein comes from TCRdb applying MiXCR to the multiplex PCR reads. The sample carries about 540,000 distinct CDR3 sequences, roughly 14% recorded once. The time point: newly diagnosed GD, antithyroid drugs for less than 3 months. Following extraction of RNA from PBMCs, that RNA was used to make the TCR library. These data are also associated with another study on T cells in Graves' hyperthyroidism and ophthalmopathy.

The material was peripheral blood mononuclear cells (PBMCs), obtained at new diagnosis, from a patient treated with antithyroid drugs. The origin of the receptors is a man between 25 and 39 years old with Graves disease.

This clonotype was counted at least ten times. V is TRBV7-9 and J is TRBJ2-1; D perhaps matches TRBD2 (6 bases). The CDR3 is made up of 14 amino acids. Trimming stripped 3 bases from V and 4 bases from J, with 10 bases between. Germline V CDR1 and CDR2: SEHNR, FQNEAQ (reference sequence). CDR3: CASSLGLVYNEQFF. The CDR3 DNA is TGTGCCAGCAGCTTGGGACTGGTATACAATGAGCAGTTCTTC. The full variable domain, its missing parts supplied by reference TRBV7-9 and TRBJ2-1, is DTGVSQNPRHKITKRGQNVTFRCDPISEHNRLYWYRQTLGQGPEFLTYFQNEAQLEKSRLLSDRFSAERPKGSFSTLEIQRTEQGDSAMYLCASSLGLVYNEQFFGPGTRLTVL.

The chain combines TRBV28 with TRBJ2-3, with TRBD2 identical over 9 bases. Germline CDR1 reads MDHEN; CDR2 reads SYDVKM. This CDR3 has 14 amino acids. V gave up 6 bases and J gave up 1 base; unmatched junction bases: 2. CDR3 nucleotide sequence: TGTGCCAGCAGGGGACTAGCCGGCACAGATACGCAGTATTTT. This codes for CASRGLAGTDTQYF.

The chain couples TRBV7-2 to TRBJ1-2; weak D call: TRBD1 (5 bases). From germline, CDR1 is SGHTA and CDR2 FQGNSA. The CDR3 runs to 15 residues. Trimming cost V 4 bases and J 0 bases, with 12 bases left between them. CDR3 sequence (DNA): TGTGCCAGCAGCTCCCGCAGGGCACCTAACTATGGCTACACCTTC. Protein: CASSSRRAPNYGYTF.

A remark on this clonotype: This may come from a read error, since a much larger clone is one base off. This chain joins TRBV6-5 and TRBJ2-1, with 11 bases that match TRBD2. CDR1 is MNHEY and CDR2 is SVGAGI in the germline V gene. The CDR3 runs to 16 residues. The CDR3 region is CASGYSSPSGRNEQFF. CDR3 DNA sequence: TGTGCCAGCGGTTACTCGAGTCCTAGCGGGAGGAATGAGCAGTTCTTC.

This clonotype was observed a handful of times. This could be a read error, since a much larger clone is one nucleotide away. CDR3 in DNA: TGCGCCAGCAGCTCGGGTCCGTGGGATGGCTACACCTTC. Encoded protein: CASSSGPWDGYTF. The gene calls are TRBV5-1 and TRBJ1-2, with no clear D. The CDR3 totals 13 residues. Trimming took 3 bases from V and 6 from J, leaving 12 bases between them. Germline V gene lookup returns CDR1 SGHRS and CDR2 YFSETQ.

This clonotype was recorded a few times. Being one base from a much bigger clone, this may be a read error. This chain uses TRBV20-1 with TRBJ2-7; TRBD2 matches 8 bases. CDR1 is DFQATT and CDR2 is SNEGSKA in the germline V gene (reference sequence). The CDR3 is 16 residues long. The CDR3: CSHRGTTSGLPYEQYF. CDR3 in DNA: TGCAGCCACCGAGGGACCACTAGCGGTTTGCCCTACGAGCAGTACTTC.

There are many counts of this clonotype. The chain is built from TRBV24-1 and TRBJ2-1; 10 positions agree with TRBD2. Germline CDR1 and CDR2: KGHDR and SFDVKD. With 2 bases clipped from V and 5 bases from J, the junction kept 8 bases outside the gene matches. CDR3 size: 17 residues. CDR3 residues: CATSDSGLAGVHNEQFF. CDR3 sequence (DNA): TGTGCCACCAGTGATTCTGGGCTAGCGGGAGTGCACAATGAGCAGTTCTTC.